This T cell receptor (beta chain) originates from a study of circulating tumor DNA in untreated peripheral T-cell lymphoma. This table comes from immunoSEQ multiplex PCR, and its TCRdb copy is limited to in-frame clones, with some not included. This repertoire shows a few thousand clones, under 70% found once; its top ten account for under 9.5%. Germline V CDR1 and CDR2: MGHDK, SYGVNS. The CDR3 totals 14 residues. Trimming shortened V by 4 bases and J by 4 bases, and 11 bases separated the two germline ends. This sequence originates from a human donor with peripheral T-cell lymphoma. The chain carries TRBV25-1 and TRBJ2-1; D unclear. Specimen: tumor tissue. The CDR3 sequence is CASSGQSKYNEQFF. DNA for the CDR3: TGTGCCAGCAGTGGGCAGAGTAAATACAATGAGCAGTTCTTC.